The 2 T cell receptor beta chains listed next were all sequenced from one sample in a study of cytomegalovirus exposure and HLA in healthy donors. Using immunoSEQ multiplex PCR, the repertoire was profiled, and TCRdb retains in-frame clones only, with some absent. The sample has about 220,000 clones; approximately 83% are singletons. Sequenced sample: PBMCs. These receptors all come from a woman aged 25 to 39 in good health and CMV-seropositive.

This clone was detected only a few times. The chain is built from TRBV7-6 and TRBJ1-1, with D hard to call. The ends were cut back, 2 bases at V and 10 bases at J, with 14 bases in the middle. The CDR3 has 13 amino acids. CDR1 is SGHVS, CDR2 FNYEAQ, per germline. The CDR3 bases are TGTGCCAGCAGCTTACGTCCGGGGAGTGGAGCTTTCTTT. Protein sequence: CASSLRPGSGAFF.

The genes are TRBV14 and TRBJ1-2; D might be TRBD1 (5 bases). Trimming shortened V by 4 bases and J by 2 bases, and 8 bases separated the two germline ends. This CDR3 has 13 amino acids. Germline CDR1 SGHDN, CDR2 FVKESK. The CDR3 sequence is CASSLDSNYGYTF. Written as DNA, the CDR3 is TGTGCCAGCAGCCTAGACAGCAACTATGGCTACACCTTC.